This TCR beta chain appears in the sequencing data of a study of blood T cell repertoires in COVID-19. As for the study in general: The United States, Italy and Spain supplied acute and convalescent COVID-19 samples. From T cells, B-cell-depleted T cells, or PBMCs came the material, which was cDNA or gDNA.

V dropped 2 bases and J dropped 4; count of bases not matched to a gene: 5. This CDR3 comprises 15 residues. Germline CDR1 reads MDHEN; CDR2 reads SYDVKM. In the study's own analysis: Nucleated cell number was recorded as an estimate derived from reference gene primer amplification. TCRdb's copy holds only in-frame clones and misses some; the assay was immunoSEQ multiplex PCR. V, J and clone size are taken as reported in that table, and D and trimming were inferred from the DNA itself. Among 52,000 or so clones listed, more than 60% were seen once. This clonotype was sampled from a human donor in a cohort sampled during active COVID-19. The V and J genes are TRBV28 and TRBJ1-1; 9 bases are shared with TRBD1. Sequenced: peripheral blood. Here the CDR3 DNA reads TGTGCCAGCAGTTTAAACAGGGGGCGGAGCACTGAAGCTTTCTTT. Its translation is CASSLNRGRSTEAFF.